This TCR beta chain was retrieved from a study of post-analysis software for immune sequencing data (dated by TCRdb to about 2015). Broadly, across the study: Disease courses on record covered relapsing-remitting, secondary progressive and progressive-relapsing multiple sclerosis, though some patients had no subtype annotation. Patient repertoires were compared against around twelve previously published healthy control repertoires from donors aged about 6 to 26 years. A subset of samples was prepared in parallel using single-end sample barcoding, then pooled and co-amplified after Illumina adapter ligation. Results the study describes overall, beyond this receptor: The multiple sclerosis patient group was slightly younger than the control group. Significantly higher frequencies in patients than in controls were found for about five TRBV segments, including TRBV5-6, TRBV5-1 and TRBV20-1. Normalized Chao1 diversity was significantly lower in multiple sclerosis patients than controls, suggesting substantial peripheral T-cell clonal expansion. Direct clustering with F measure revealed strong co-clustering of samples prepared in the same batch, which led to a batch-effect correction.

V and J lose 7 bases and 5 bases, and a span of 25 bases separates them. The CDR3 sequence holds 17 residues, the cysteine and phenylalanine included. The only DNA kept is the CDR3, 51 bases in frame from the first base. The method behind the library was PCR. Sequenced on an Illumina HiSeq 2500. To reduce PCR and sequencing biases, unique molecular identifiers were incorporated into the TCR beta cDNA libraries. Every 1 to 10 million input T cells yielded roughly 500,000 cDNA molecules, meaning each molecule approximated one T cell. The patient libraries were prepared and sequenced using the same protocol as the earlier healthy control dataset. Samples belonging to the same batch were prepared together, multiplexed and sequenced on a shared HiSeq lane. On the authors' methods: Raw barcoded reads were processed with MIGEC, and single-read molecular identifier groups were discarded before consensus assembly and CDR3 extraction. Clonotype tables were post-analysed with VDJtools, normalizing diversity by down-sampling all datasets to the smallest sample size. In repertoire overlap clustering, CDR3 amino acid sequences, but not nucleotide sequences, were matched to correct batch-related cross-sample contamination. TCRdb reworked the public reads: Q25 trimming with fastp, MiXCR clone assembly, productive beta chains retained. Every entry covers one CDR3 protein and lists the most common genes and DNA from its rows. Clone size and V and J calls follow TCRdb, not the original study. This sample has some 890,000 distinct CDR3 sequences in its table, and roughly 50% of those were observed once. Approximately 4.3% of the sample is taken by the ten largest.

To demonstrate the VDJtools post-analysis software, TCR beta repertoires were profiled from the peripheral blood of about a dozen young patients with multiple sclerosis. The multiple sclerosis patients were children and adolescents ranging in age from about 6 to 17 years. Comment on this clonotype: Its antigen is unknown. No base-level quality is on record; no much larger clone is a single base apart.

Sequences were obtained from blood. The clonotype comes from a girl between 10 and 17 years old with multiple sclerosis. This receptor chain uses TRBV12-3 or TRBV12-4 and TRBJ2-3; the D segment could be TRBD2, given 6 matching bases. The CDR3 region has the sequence CASTAGIITGVGDTQYF. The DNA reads TGTGCCAGCACCGCGGGGATTATCACCGGGGTAGGAGATACGCAGTATTTT.